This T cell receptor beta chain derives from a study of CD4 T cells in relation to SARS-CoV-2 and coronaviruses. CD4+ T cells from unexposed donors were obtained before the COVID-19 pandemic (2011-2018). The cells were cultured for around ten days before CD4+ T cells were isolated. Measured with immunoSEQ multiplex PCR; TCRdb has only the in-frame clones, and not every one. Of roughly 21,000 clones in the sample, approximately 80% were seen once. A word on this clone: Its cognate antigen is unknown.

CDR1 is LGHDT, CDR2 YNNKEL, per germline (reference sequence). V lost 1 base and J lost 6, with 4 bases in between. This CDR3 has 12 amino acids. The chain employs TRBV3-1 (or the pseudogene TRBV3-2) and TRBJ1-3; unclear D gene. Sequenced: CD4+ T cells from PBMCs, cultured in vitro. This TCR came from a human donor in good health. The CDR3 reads CASSQVSNTIYF. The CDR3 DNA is TGTGCCAGCAGCCAAGTGTCAAACACCATATATTTT.